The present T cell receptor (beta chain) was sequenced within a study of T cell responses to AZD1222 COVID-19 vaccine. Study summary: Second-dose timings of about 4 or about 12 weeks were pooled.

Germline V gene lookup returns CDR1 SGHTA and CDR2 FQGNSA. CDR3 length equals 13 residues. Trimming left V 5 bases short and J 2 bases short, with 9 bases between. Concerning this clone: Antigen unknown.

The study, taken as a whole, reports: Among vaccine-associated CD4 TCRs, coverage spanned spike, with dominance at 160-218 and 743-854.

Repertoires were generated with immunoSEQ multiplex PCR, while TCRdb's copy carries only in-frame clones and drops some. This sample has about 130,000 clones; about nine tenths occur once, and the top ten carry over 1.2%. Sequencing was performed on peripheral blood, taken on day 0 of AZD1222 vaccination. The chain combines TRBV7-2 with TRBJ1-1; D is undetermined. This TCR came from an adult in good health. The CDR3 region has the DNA TGTGCCAGCAGCCCCCAGGCTAACACTGAAGCTTTCTTT. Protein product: CASSPQANTEAFF.